This passage covers 28 T cell receptor beta chains from one sample sequenced in a study of immune evolution from preneoplasia to lung adenocarcinoma. Profiled with immunoSEQ multiplex PCR; TCRdb holds only in-frame clones, not every one. The data show more than 1,500 clones, 82% seen once. Sequencing used FFPE invasive lung adenocarcinoma tissue. These receptors came from a person aged 45 to 59 with lung adenocarcinoma.

This chain links TRBV6-1 with TRBJ2-3; 8 nucleotides agree with TRBD1. V shed 2 bases and J 6 bases; nucleotides not matched to a gene: 10. Germline V gene sequence: CDR1 MNHNS, CDR2 SASEGT. This CDR3 is built from 16 residues. The CDR3 coding sequence is TGTGCCAGCAGTGAAAGCCGGACAGGGTGGATCGATACGCAGTATTTT. Protein sequence: CASSESRTGWIDTQYF.

This clone was seen a few times. The gene calls are TRBV28 and TRBJ1-1; TRBD1 matches 10 bases. Germline CDR1 reads MDHEN; CDR2 reads SYDVKM. V lost 2 bases, J lost 3 bases, and 6 bases stayed unmatched. The CDR3 is 16 amino acids. This chain's CDR3 is CASSLRTGGLDTEAFF. The CDR3 DNA reads as TGTGCCAGCAGTTTAAGGACAGGGGGGTTGGACACTGAAGCTTTCTTT.

The V gene is TRBV4-2, the J gene TRBJ1-1; D might be TRBD1 (6 bases). The length of the CDR3 is 15 residues. Germline V gene sequence: CDR1 LGHNA, CDR2 YNFKEQ. V was pared by 1 base and J by 3 bases, with 12 bases between. DNA of the CDR3: TGTGCCAGCAGCCAAGTAGGGGGGCGGGACACTGAAGCTTTCTTT. The encoded protein is CASSQVGGRDTEAFF.

J is TRBJ1-2 and V is TRBV28, with 9 positions matching TRBD1. Germline-derived CDR1 and CDR2 are MDHEN and SYDVKM. The V segment lost 3 bases and the J segment 8 bases; nucleotides outside the gene matches: 7. The CDR3 covers 14 residues. CDR3 amino acids: CASSFGQGRWGYTF. Here the CDR3 DNA reads TGTGCCAGCAGTTTCGGACAGGGGCGGTGGGGCTACACCTTC.

This clone was seen more than once but under ten times. The chain recombines TRBV6-6 with TRBJ2-1; 8 nucleotides line up with TRBD2. V gave up 6 bases and J gave up 11 bases; unmatched junction bases: 12. Germline V gene lookup returns CDR1 MNHNY and CDR2 SVGAGI (reference sequence). The CDR3 length is 14 residues. CDR3 residues: CASRRGREVGQQFF. DNA of the CDR3: TGTGCCAGCAGGCGGGGGCGGGAGGTGGGCCAGCAGTTCTTC.

This chain joins TRBV28 and TRBJ1-2; D is possibly TRBD1 (6 bases). V was pared by 5 bases and J by 5 bases, with 9 bases between. The CDR3 is 12 amino acids. Germline CDR1 MDHEN, CDR2 SYDVKM. The CDR3 loop reads CASSLRGYGYTF. Here the CDR3 DNA reads TGTGCCAGCAGTCTCAGGGGATATGGCTACACCTTC.

In DNA, the CDR3 is TGTGCCAGCAAAATTCGATCAGGTTTCAACACTGAAGCTTTCTTT. Its protein is CASKIRSGFNTEAFF. The genes are TRBV28 and TRBJ1-1; no definite D call. The CDR3 extends over 15 amino acids. The V end lost 7 bases, the J end lost 2 bases, and 17 bases lay between the germline ends. Germline V gene sequence: CDR1 MDHEN, CDR2 SYDVKM.

In its sample, this clone was seen a few times. The chain joins TRBV18 to TRBJ2-1; a weak D match, TRBD1 (6 bases). This CDR3 has 16 amino acids. Looked up from germline, CDR1 is KGHSH and CDR2 is LQKENI. V was shortened by 5 bases and J by 6 bases, with 20 bases between the two germline ends. The chain's CDR3 is CASSSTGPRDFNEQFF. The CDR3 nucleotides are TGTGCCAGCTCATCAACAGGGCCCCGAGACTTCAATGAGCAGTTCTTC.

The chain uses TRBV13 and TRBJ1-1; no firm D call. Germline assignment: CDR1 PRHDT and CDR2 FYEKMQ (reference sequence). V was shortened by 4 bases and J by 6 bases, with 12 bases between the two germline ends. The CDR3 is 13 amino acids. The CDR3 loop reads CASSSTPAPEAFF. In nucleotides, the CDR3 is TGTGCCAGCAGCTCAACCCCAGCCCCTGAAGCTTTCTTT.

This chain links TRBV2 with TRBJ2-3; unclear D gene. Germline-derived CDR1 and CDR2 are SNHLY and FYNNEI. The length of the CDR3 is 15 residues. V lost 4 bases, J lost 6 bases, and 17 bases lay in between. The CDR3 bases are TGTGCCAGCAGTGTTGGGTCGGGCGCCGGGGATACGCAGTATTTT. Its protein product is CASSVGSGAGDTQYF. Combining the CDR3 with reference TRBV2 and TRBJ2-3 gives the whole variable domain EPEVTQTPSHQVTQMGQEVILRCVPISNHLYFYWYRQILGQKVEFLVSFYNNEISEKSEIFDDQFSVERPDGSNFTLKIRSTKLEDSAMYFCASSVGSGAGDTQYFGPGTRLTVL.

The J gene is TRBJ2-7, the V gene TRBV29-1; D is unresolved. CDR3 length equals 12 residues. The germline CDR1 and CDR2 sequences are SQVTM and ANQGSEA. Trimming pared 5 bases from V and 3 bases from J, leaving 11 bases between. CDR3 sequence reads: CSVRTSDYEQYF. The CDR3 nucleotides are TGCAGCGTTCGGACCTCAGACTACGAGCAGTACTTC.

This clone showed up just a few times. DNA for the CDR3: TGTGCCAGCAGCTTAATCCGGACAGGGGTTGAAGCTTTCTTT. Its translation is CASSLIRTGVEAFF. The chain links TRBV11-2 to TRBJ1-1; 9 positions match TRBD1. The germline gives CDR1 SGHAT, CDR2 FQNNGV. This CDR3 comprises 14 residues. The ends lost 2 bases at V and 7 bases at J; junction bases unmatched: 5.

The V and J genes are TRBV5-1 and TRBJ1-3; perhaps TRBD1 as D (6 bases). The V gene lost 0 bases and the J gene lost 0 bases, with 19 bases spanning the gap. CDR1 is SGHRS, CDR2 YFSETQ, per germline. The CDR3 sequence is 19 residues long. CDR3 bases: TGCGCCAGCAGCTTGGGAGGGGGTGAGGGACACCTCTCTGGAAACACCATATATTTT. It encodes CASSLGGGEGHLSGNTIYF.

The V gene is TRBV5-5, the J gene TRBJ1-4; D gene ambiguous. V was pared by 4 bases and J by 8 bases, with 15 bases between. Germline values: CDR1 SGHKS, CDR2 YYEKEE (reference sequence). This CDR3 comprises 14 residues. CDR3 sequence (DNA): TGTGCCAGCAGCGCGTTCGGGTCTGAGGAAAAACTGTTTTTT. Its translation is CASSAFGSEEKLFF.

This chain uses TRBV19 with TRBJ2-3; tentatively, D is TRBD1 (5 bases). CDR3 length equals 14 residues. Germline loops: CDR1 LNHDA, CDR2 SQIVND (reference sequence). Trimming cost V 4 bases and J 5 bases, with 13 bases left between them. The CDR3 region has the DNA TGTGCCAGTAGTACAGGACACGCACAAGATACGCAGTATTTT. Amino acid sequence: CASSTGHAQDTQYF.

The chain uses TRBV5-4 and TRBJ2-2; D may match TRBD1 or TRBD2 (5 bases each). The CDR3 is 18 residues long. Deletions cut 4 bases from V and 1 base from J, with 20 bases between. Germline CDR1 reads SGHNT; CDR2 reads YYREEE (reference sequence). The CDR3 region has the DNA TGTGCCAGCAGCCCACGGGGAGCTGGGGCGGGGAACACCGGGGAGCTGTTTTTT. As protein: CASSPRGAGAGNTGELFF. Together with reference TRBV5-4 and TRBJ2-2, the CDR3 gives the full variable domain: ETGVTQSPTHLIKTRGQQVTLRCSSQSGHNTVSWYQQALGQGPQFIFQYYREEENGRGNFPPRFSGLQFPNYSSELNVNALELDDSALYLCASSPRGAGAGNTGELFFGEGSRLTVL.

This clone was detected only a few times. This chain links TRBV29-1 with TRBJ2-1; D is unresolved. The CDR3 sequence is 18 residues long. The V and J ends lost 3 bases and 1 base respectively, with 22 bases between them. Germline values: CDR1 SQVTM, CDR2 ANQGSEA. The CDR3 nucleotides are TGCAGCGTTGATAGGGTTTGGGGTTCGTGGAATTCCTACAATGAGCAGTTCTTC. Its translation is CSVDRVWGSWNSYNEQFF.

This chain connects TRBV28 to TRBJ1-3; possible D gene TRBD1, 5 bases. V gave up 5 bases and J gave up 4 bases, with 24 bases separating them. Germline V gene data show CDR1 as MDHEN and CDR2 as SYDVKM. The CDR3 has 18 residues. Here the CDR3 DNA reads TGTGCCAGCAGTCCCGCTATCACCACAGGACGGGCAGGAAACACCATATATTTT. Its translation is CASSPAITTGRAGNTIYF.

The chain carries TRBV27 and TRBJ1-2; tentative D call: TRBD1 (5 bases). Germline CDR1 reads MNHEY; CDR2 reads SMNVEV (reference sequence). There are 14 residues in the CDR3. V gave up 4 bases and J gave up 8 bases, with 17 bases separating them. CDR3 nucleotide sequence: TGTGCCAGCAGTTCCTCCGGGACCGGGAACGGCTACACCTTC. Translation gives CASSSSGTGNGYTF.

The V call is TRBV5-1, the J call TRBJ2-5; D is ambiguous. V was shortened by 2 bases and J by 1 base, with 15 bases between the two germline ends. The V gene's germline CDR1 is SGHRS and CDR2 YFSETQ. The CDR3 contains 16 residues. CDR3 protein: CASSFDGLASQETQYF. The CDR3 coding sequence is TGCGCCAGCAGCTTTGACGGATTAGCCTCCCAAGAGACCCAGTACTTC.

The chain links TRBV27 to TRBJ2-1; D is perhaps TRBD2 (5 bases). From germline, CDR1 is MNHEY and CDR2 SMNVEV (reference sequence). The CDR3 is 16 residues long. Trimming cost V 5 bases and J 0 bases, with 14 bases left between them. CDR3 amino acids: CASSPQRRGSYNEQFF. The CDR3 coding sequence is TGTGCCAGCAGTCCCCAGCGGAGAGGCTCCTACAATGAGCAGTTCTTC.

This clone was counted only a few times. The chain combines TRBV6-6 with TRBJ2-3; D is unresolved. CDR1 is MNHNY, CDR2 SVGAGI, per germline (reference sequence). This CDR3 contains 12 residues. V was trimmed by 6 bases and J by 2 bases, leaving 6 bases between them. CDR3 residues: CASSADTDTQYF. The CDR3 coding sequence is TGTGCCAGCAGCGCAGACACAGATACGCAGTATTTT.

This chain links TRBV28 with TRBJ2-2, with TRBD2 matching 9 bases. The CDR3 is made up of 15 amino acids. V shed 3 bases and J 4 bases; nucleotides not matched to a gene: 3. The germline gives CDR1 MDHEN, CDR2 SYDVKM. CDR3 DNA: TGTGCCAGCAGTTTCCGCGGGAGGGCCACCGGGGAGCTGTTTTTT. Protein product: CASSFRGRATGELFF.

The chain recombines TRBV7-2 with TRBJ2-5, with 7 bases that match TRBD2. The CDR3 length is 17 residues. Trimming cost V 2 bases and J 2 bases; bases outside gene matches: 11. Germline V gene data show CDR1 as SGHTA and CDR2 as FQGNSA. The CDR3 DNA is TGTGCCAGCAGCTTATCTGGTCGCGGGGGATTACAAGAGACCCAGTACTTC. This encodes CASSLSGRGGLQETQYF.

This clone was detected a few times. This chain uses TRBV5-4 with TRBJ2-3; D perhaps matches TRBD2 (5 bases). The V and J ends lost 4 bases and 6 bases respectively, with 21 bases between them. Germline V lookup: CDR1 SGHNT, CDR2 YYREEE (reference sequence). This CDR3 has 16 amino acids. The CDR3 DNA follows: TGTGCCAGCAGCCCGACGCTAGCAGGTGGTTTCGATACGCAGTATTTT. Protein sequence: CASSPTLAGGFDTQYF.

V gene TRBV4-3 combines with J gene TRBJ1-2; D unresolved. Trimming shortened V by 2 bases and J by 2 bases, and 9 bases separated the two germline ends. Per the germline V gene, CDR1 is LGHNA and CDR2 is YSLEER. The CDR3 extends over 14 amino acids. CDR3 residues: CASSQMGLNYGYTF. The CDR3, as DNA: TGCGCCAGCAGCCAAATGGGATTAAACTATGGCTACACCTTC.

This chain uses TRBV5-1 with TRBJ2-2; D perhaps matches TRBD1 (8 bases). The CDR3 has 14 residues. From germline, CDR1 is SGHRS and CDR2 YFSETQ. The V end was cut by 2 bases, the J end by 5 bases, with 10 bases between. The CDR3 sequence: CASSLQGGTGELFF. CDR3 DNA sequence: TGCGCCAGCAGCTTACAGGGGGGGACCGGGGAGCTGTTTTTT.

This chain links TRBV6-4 with TRBJ2-3, with D tentatively TRBD1 or TRBD2 (5 bases each). The germline V gene encodes CDR1 MRHNA and CDR2 SNTAGT. The CDR3 is 14 residues long. V was pared by 4 bases and J by 2 bases, with 10 bases between. This CDR3 is CASSVEGTTDTQYF. The CDR3 DNA sequence: TGTGCCAGCAGTGTTGAGGGGACCACAGATACGCAGTATTTT.